This TCR beta chain emerged from a study of T cells expressing NK-cell markers. The germline gives CDR1 DFQATT, CDR2 SNEGSKA (reference sequence). There are 13 residues in the CDR3. 5'RACE template switching built TCR beta cDNA with unique molecular identifiers. TCRdb processed the 5' RACE reads again and assigns one entry to each CDR3 protein, with no DNA. In all, the sample yields hundreds of thousands of distinct CDR3 sequences. V usage is TRBV20-1 and J usage is TRBJ2-7; TCRdb's D gene call, TRBD1, goes unchecked for lack of DNA. This receptor was taken from a woman between 18 and 69 years old in good health. Sequencing used blood T cells: a sorted CD56 or NKG2C T cell subset, CD4+ or CD8+ T cells, or bulk PBMC T cells (not recorded which). This CDR3 is CSAGTGKSFGQYF.